This TCR beta chain was documented in a study of monozygotic twins with inflammatory bowel disease. Findings and limits, study-wide: Lower TCRbeta diversity (inverse Simpson) was seen in IBD patients than in healthy co-twins.

About this clonotype itself: What it recognizes is unknown.

A total RNA quantity of roughly 3.5 ug went into each TCR library. TCRdb re-called the 5' RACE reads and shows each CDR3 protein once, DNA omitted. The table lists roughly 330,000 distinct CDR3 sequences. CDR3 length: 18 residues. In germline, CDR1 is SGHAT, CDR2 FQDESV (reference sequence). The chain joins TRBV11-1 to TRBJ2-3; the TRBD2 assignment by TCRdb is unverifiable without DNA. Material: blood. The clonotype was recovered from a human donor with ulcerative colitis or Crohn's disease, or a healthy co-twin of an affected twin (not recorded which). The chain's CDR3 is CASSQSSGGRSSTDTQYF.